The entry that follows covers one T cell receptor (beta chain) sequence. Its antigen remains unknown. In the PCR, 60 Vbeta and 13 Jbeta primers were used. The data were produced by immunoSEQ multiplex PCR, yet TCRdb's version contains in-frame clones alone and is incomplete. The sample includes about 150,000 clones, over 60% seen only once; the top ten take approximately 2.1%. Healthy donors of bone marrow made up the group. This sample is part of a study of cytomegalovirus exposure and HLA in healthy donors. Across the whole study: Among around 170 million T cells, an earlier analysis found about 110 million unique TCR beta sequences. The study, taken as a whole, reports: Diagnosis of cytomegalovirus status made by the classifier reportedly showed high specificity and sensitivity. A later analysis reportedly identified an Asian-associated ancestry cluster as carrying fewer N-insertions than the approximately 640-donor mean.

The sequence derives from a middle-aged man in good health and CMV-seronegative. The sequenced sample was PBMCs.

Written as DNA, the CDR3 is TGTGCCAGTAGTAATCGACAGGATAATAGCAATCAGCCCCAGCATTTT. It translates to CASSNRQDNSNQPQHF. This chain joins TRBV19 and TRBJ1-5; a possible D gene is TRBD1 (6 bases). Trimming pared 4 bases from V and 0 bases from J, leaving 13 bases between. The length of the CDR3 is 16 residues. Germline CDR1 reads LNHDA; CDR2 reads SQIVND (reference sequence).